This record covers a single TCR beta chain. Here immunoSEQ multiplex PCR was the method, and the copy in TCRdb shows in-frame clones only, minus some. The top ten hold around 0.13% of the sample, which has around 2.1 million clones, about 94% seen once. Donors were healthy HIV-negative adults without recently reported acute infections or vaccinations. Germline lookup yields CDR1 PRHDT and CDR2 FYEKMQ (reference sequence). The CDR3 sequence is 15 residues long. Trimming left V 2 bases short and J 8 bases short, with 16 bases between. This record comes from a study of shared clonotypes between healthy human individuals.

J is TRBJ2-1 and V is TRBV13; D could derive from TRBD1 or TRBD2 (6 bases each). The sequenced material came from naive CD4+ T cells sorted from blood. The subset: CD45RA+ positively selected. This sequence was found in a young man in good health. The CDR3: CASSLRSGGWDEQFF. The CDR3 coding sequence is TGTGCCAGCAGCTTAAGGTCCGGGGGCTGGGATGAGCAGTTCTTC. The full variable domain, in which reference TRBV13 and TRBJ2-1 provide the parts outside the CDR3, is AAGVIQSPRHLIKEKRETATLKCYPIPRHDTVYWYQQGPGQDPQFLISFYEKMQSDKGSIPDRFSAQQFSDYHSELNMSSLELGDSALYFCASSLRSGGWDEQFFGPGTRLTVL.